This is a list of T cell receptor beta chains from one sample in a study of blood T cell repertoires in COVID-19. Method: immunoSEQ multiplex PCR; TCRdb's copy keeps in-frame clones and lacks some. Among a few hundred thousand clones listed, around four fifths were seen once. The sequenced sample was peripheral blood. Every receptor here comes from a man aged 25-45 years with active or convalescent COVID-19. Each CDR3 is given with its conserved first and last residue. A D gene is named only where the DNA matches it firmly. Clone size, where shown, is once, few, many, or a class for clones that have expanded.

clone_size: .; v_call: TRBV3-1/TRBV3-2; d_call: .; j_call: TRBJ1-2; cdr3_nt: TGTGCCAGCAGCCAAGGGGCCCGCCCGGGCTACACCTTC; cdr3_aa: CASSQGARPGYTF
clone_size: .; v_call: TRBV19; d_call: TRBD1; j_call: TRBJ1-1; cdr3_nt: TGTGCCAGTAGTTCCGGGACAGGGAGGCTTGTGGCTTTCTTT; cdr3_aa: CASSSGTGRLVAFF
clone_size: few; v_call: TRBV7-8; d_call: .; j_call: TRBJ2-7; cdr3_nt: TGTGCCAGCAGCTTAGTCAACACGCGGACCGGAGGAGAGCAGTACTTC; cdr3_aa: CASSLVNTRTGGEQYF
clone_size: .; v_call: TRBV27; d_call: .; j_call: TRBJ1-5; cdr3_nt: TGTGCCAGCAATGGCGGTTATAGCAATCAGCCCCAGCATTTT; cdr3_aa: CASNGGYSNQPQHF
clone_size: .; v_call: TRBV28; d_call: .; j_call: TRBJ2-5; cdr3_nt: TGTGCCAGCAGTTTAACCCTCATTTCGGGACACATAGAGACCCAGTACTTC; cdr3_aa: CASSLTLISGHIETQYF
clone_size: .; v_call: TRBV6-6; d_call: .; j_call: TRBJ2-7; cdr3_nt: TGTGCCAGCAGTTACTCTCAGGGTGGCGAGCAGTACTTC; cdr3_aa: CASSYSQGGEQYF
clone_size: .; v_call: TRBV7-2; d_call: .; j_call: TRBJ2-3; cdr3_nt: TGTGCCAGCAGCTTAGGAAGCCTCAGCACAGATACGCAGTATTTT; cdr3_aa: CASSLGSLSTDTQYF
clone_size: .; v_call: TRBV4-3; d_call: .; j_call: TRBJ1-2; cdr3_nt: TGCGCCAGCAGCGATATCGTGGACAGAGACTATGGCTACACCTTC; cdr3_aa: CASSDIVDRDYGYTF
clone_size: .; v_call: TRBV27; d_call: TRBD1; j_call: TRBJ2-7; cdr3_nt: TGTGCCAGCAGTTCGGGACAGGGGAGCTCCTACGAGCAGTACTTC; cdr3_aa: CASSSGQGSSYEQYF
clone_size: .; v_call: TRBV7-9; d_call: TRBD2; j_call: TRBJ2-3; cdr3_nt: TGTGCCAGCAGCACTCCGGGACTAGCGGGAGTCTCCACGCAGTATTTT; cdr3_aa: CASSTPGLAGVSTQYF
clone_size: .; v_call: TRBV7-2; d_call: TRBD2; j_call: TRBJ2-5; cdr3_nt: TGTGCCAGCAGCATAGCGGGAGTGGGGCAAGAGACCCAGTACTTC; cdr3_aa: CASSIAGVGQETQYF
clone_size: once; v_call: TRBV24-1; d_call: .; j_call: TRBJ1-5; cdr3_nt: TGTGCCACCTCCCATCCTCCGAGGTCCATAAGCAATCAGCCCCAGCATTTT; cdr3_aa: CATSHPPRSISNQPQHF
clone_size: few; v_call: TRBV19; d_call: TRBD1; j_call: TRBJ1-2; cdr3_nt: TGTGCCAGTAGTCCCAGGGGGCAGGATGGCTACACCTTC; cdr3_aa: CASSPRGQDGYTF
clone_size: .; v_call: TRBV5-4; d_call: .; j_call: TRBJ2-3; cdr3_nt: TGTGCCAGCAGAACTCAGGGGGGCGGCACAGATACGCAGTATTTT; cdr3_aa: CASRTQGGGTDTQYF
clone_size: .; v_call: TRBV10-3; d_call: .; j_call: TRBJ1-5; cdr3_nt: TGTGCCATCAGGGACAGCCTAAATCAGCCCCAGCATTTT; cdr3_aa: CAIRDSLNQPQHF
clone_size: once; v_call: TRBV11-2; d_call: TRBD1; j_call: TRBJ1-1; cdr3_nt: TGTGCCAGCAGCTGGGGGACAGGGGGAACGAACACTGAAGCTTTCTTT; cdr3_aa: CASSWGTGGTNTEAFF
clone_size: .; v_call: TRBV6-1; d_call: TRBD2; j_call: TRBJ2-5; cdr3_nt: TGTGCCAGCAGTGAGGCACTAGCGGGGGGCCGGGAGACCCAGTACTTC; cdr3_aa: CASSEALAGGRETQYF
clone_size: .; v_call: TRBV18; d_call: .; j_call: TRBJ1-5; cdr3_nt: TGTGCCAGCTCACCAGTGACAGGTTCGGGCAATCAGCCCCAGCATTTT; cdr3_aa: CASSPVTGSGNQPQHF
clone_size: .; v_call: TRBV10-3; d_call: .; j_call: TRBJ1-2; cdr3_nt: TGTGCCATCAGTGGAACGACTTGGGGCTACACCTTC; cdr3_aa: CAISGTTWGYTF
clone_size: once; v_call: TRBV3-1/TRBV3-2; d_call: TRBD1; j_call: TRBJ1-2; cdr3_nt: TGTGCCAGCAGCGGACAGGACTATGGCTACACCTTC; cdr3_aa: CASSGQDYGYTF
clone_size: few; v_call: TRBV28; d_call: .; j_call: TRBJ2-3; cdr3_nt: TGTGCCAGCAGCCGGGCGGGACCTGGCCTAGATACGCAGTATTTT; cdr3_aa: CASSRAGPGLDTQYF
clone_size: .; v_call: TRBV9; d_call: .; j_call: TRBJ2-3; cdr3_nt: TGTGCCAGCAGCGTAAGCCCCACAGATACGCAGTATTTT; cdr3_aa: CASSVSPTDTQYF
clone_size: .; v_call: TRBV3-1/TRBV3-2; d_call: .; j_call: TRBJ2-5; cdr3_nt: TGTGCCAGCAGCCGGGGGGGCAAGGAGACCCAGTACTTC; cdr3_aa: CASSRGGKETQYF
clone_size: .; v_call: TRBV7-2; d_call: .; j_call: TRBJ2-2; cdr3_nt: TGTGCCAGCAGCTTACTCCCTCCTACCGGGGAGCTGTTTTTT; cdr3_aa: CASSLLPPTGELFF
clone_size: .; v_call: TRBV3-1/TRBV3-2; d_call: .; j_call: TRBJ2-3; cdr3_nt: TGTGCCAGCAGCTTCCTAGCTAGCACAGATACGCAGTATTTT; cdr3_aa: CASSFLASTDTQYF
clone_size: .; v_call: TRBV27; d_call: TRBD1; j_call: TRBJ1-4; cdr3_nt: TGTGCCAGCAGTCCCCGACGACAGGGGCAAAGGGCTAATGAAAAACTGTTTTTT; cdr3_aa: CASSPRRQGQRANEKLFF
clone_size: .; v_call: TRBV4-2; d_call: TRBD1; j_call: TRBJ2-1; cdr3_nt: TGTGCCAGCAGCCAGACAGGGTTGCCTGCGGAGCAGTTCTTC; cdr3_aa: CASSQTGLPAEQFF
clone_size: .; v_call: TRBV4-1; d_call: .; j_call: TRBJ2-3; cdr3_nt: TGCGCCAGCAGCCTTTTCATCACAGATACGCAGTATTTT; cdr3_aa: CASSLFITDTQYF
clone_size: .; v_call: TRBV6-2/TRBV6-3; d_call: TRBD1; j_call: TRBJ1-6; cdr3_nt: TGTGCCAGCAGTTACGGGACAGGGGGCGACAGGGCCCTCCACTTT; cdr3_aa: CASSYGTGGDRALHF
clone_size: few; v_call: TRBV5-4; d_call: .; j_call: TRBJ1-6; cdr3_nt: TGTGCCAGCAGCCCGATGGGGGGGTATAATTCACCCCTCCACTTT; cdr3_aa: CASSPMGGYNSPLHF